The 7 T cell receptor beta chains listed next were all sequenced from one sample in a study of blood T cell repertoires in COVID-19 (dated by TCRdb to the early 2020s). Receptor libraries were prepared by the immunoSEQ multiplex PCR assay. Drawn from immuneACCESS, this table holds only the in-frame rearrangements with V and J called that TCRdb kept. Clones are partly lost; checked studies trace under half to an unresolved V gene and leave the rest unexplained. This sample lists 100,000 to 150,000 clones; about nine tenths were detected once. The top ten constitute 7.7% of the sample. Sequencing input: peripheral blood. These receptors all stem from a human donor in a cohort sampled during active COVID-19.

This sequence joins TRBV6-2 or TRBV6-3 and TRBJ1-4, with a weak D call TRBD1 (5 bases). V was cut by 0 bases and J by 13 bases, with 12 bases left in between. The germline V gene has CDR1 MNHEY and CDR2 SVGEGT. The CDR3 covers 13 residues. CDR3 sequence (DNA): TGTGCCAGCAGTTACTCGCGGCAGACAGTACTGTTTTTT. Translating it yields CASSYSRQTVLFF.

This rearrangement joins TRBV29-1 to TRBJ1-2, with 8 bases identical to TRBD1. V shed 3 bases, J shed 8 bases, and the junction held 8 bases outside the gene matches. The CDR3 has 13 residues. Germline-derived CDR1 and CDR2 are SQVTM and ANQGSEA. CDR3 sequence: CSVDPTGDRGYTF. The CDR3 nucleotides read TGCAGCGTTGACCCCACCGGGGACAGGGGCTACACCTTC.

This chain joins TRBV6-5 and TRBJ2-5; D is uncertain. Germline loops: CDR1 MNHEY, CDR2 SVGAGI. This CDR3 region has 14 residues. V was cut by 6 bases and J by 1 base, with 12 bases left in between. The CDR3, as DNA: TGTGCCAGCAGCGTCGGTGCTATCCAAGAGACCCAGTACTTC. This encodes CASSVGAIQETQYF.

The chain has TRBV7-9 and TRBJ2-1, with 7 bases aligning to TRBD2. Germline values: CDR1 SEHNR, CDR2 FQNEAQ (reference sequence). Losses at the gene ends were 1 base for V and 2 bases for J; bases not matched to a gene: 2. There are 15 residues in the CDR3. Here the CDR3 reads CASSLGAGAYNEQFF. The CDR3, as DNA: TGTGCCAGCAGCTTAGGGGCGGGAGCCTACAATGAGCAGTTCTTC.

The V gene is TRBV14, the J gene TRBJ2-3, with D possibly matching TRBD1 (6 bases). CDR1 and CDR2 (germline): SGHDN, FVKESK. Trimming pared 2 bases from V and 1 base from J, leaving 16 bases between. This CDR3 region has 17 residues. CDR3 residues: CASSQSRGGLRTDTQYF. The DNA for the CDR3 is TGTGCCAGCAGCCAATCTCGTGGGGGCCTACGCACAGATACGCAGTATTTT.

This clone showed up just once. The gene calls are TRBV3-1 (or the pseudogene TRBV3-2) and TRBJ2-1; tentatively, D is TRBD2 (7 bases). CDR1 and CDR2 from the germline V gene are LGHDT and YNNKEL (reference sequence). V lost 4 bases to trimming and J lost 8 bases, with 18 bases between them. CDR3 length equals 15 residues. The CDR3 loop reads CASSPMSGGWDEQFF. The CDR3, as DNA: TGTGCCAGCAGCCCAATGTCGGGGGGCTGGGATGAGCAGTTCTTC.

This clone has only a few counts. The chain combines TRBV6-5 with TRBJ2-7, with 7 bases lining up with TRBD1. Germline V gene sequence: CDR1 MNHEY, CDR2 SVGAGI. Losses at the gene ends were 6 bases for V and 1 base for J; bases not matched to a gene: 9. CDR3 length equals 15 residues. The CDR3 nucleotides are TGTGCCAGCAGATTTAGCGTCAGGGGGTCCTACGAGCAGTACTTC. Translated: CASRFSVRGSYEQYF.